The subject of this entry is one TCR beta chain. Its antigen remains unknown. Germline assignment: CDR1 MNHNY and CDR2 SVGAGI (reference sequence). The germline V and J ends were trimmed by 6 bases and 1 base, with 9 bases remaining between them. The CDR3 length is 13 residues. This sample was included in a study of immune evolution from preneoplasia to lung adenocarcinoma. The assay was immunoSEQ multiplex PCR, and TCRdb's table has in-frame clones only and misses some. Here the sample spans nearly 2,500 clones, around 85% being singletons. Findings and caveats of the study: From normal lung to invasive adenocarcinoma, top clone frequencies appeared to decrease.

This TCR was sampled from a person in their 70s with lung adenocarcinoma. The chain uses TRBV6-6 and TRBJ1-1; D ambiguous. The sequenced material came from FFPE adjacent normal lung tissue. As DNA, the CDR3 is TGTGCCAGCAGCCAGGCAAGGAACACTGAAGCTTTCTTT. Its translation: CASSQARNTEAFF.